This T cell receptor beta chain was sequenced during a study of blood T cells in healthy people across ages. Study conclusions and caveats: With naive T cell percentage, TCR beta diversity showed a strong correlation.

For this clonotype: The target antigen is unknown.

CDR1 is SGHTA, CDR2 FQGNSA, per germline. V lost 2 bases, J lost 13 bases, and 11 bases lay in between. There are 12 residues in the CDR3. The use of a sample-barcoded 5' primer and a J-beta primer mix characterized a second PCR of 7 to 11 cycles. The template-switch adaptor, which had 12 random nucleotides, put a tag on each cDNA molecule. The yield of each sample was at least 3 million CDR3-containing paired-end reads. TCRdb reprocessed the 5' RACE reads via MiXCR and lists one record per CDR3 protein. This table has 700,000 to 800,000 distinct CDR3 sequences, roughly 41% appearing once. The TCR sequence derives from a woman aged 55-69 years in good health. Sequencing was carried out using blood. The rearrangement links TRBV7-2 to TRBJ1-4; no firm D call. The CDR3 here is CASSLSGRRLFF. CDR3 nucleotides: TGTGCCAGCAGCTTAAGCGGACGTCGACTGTTTTTT.